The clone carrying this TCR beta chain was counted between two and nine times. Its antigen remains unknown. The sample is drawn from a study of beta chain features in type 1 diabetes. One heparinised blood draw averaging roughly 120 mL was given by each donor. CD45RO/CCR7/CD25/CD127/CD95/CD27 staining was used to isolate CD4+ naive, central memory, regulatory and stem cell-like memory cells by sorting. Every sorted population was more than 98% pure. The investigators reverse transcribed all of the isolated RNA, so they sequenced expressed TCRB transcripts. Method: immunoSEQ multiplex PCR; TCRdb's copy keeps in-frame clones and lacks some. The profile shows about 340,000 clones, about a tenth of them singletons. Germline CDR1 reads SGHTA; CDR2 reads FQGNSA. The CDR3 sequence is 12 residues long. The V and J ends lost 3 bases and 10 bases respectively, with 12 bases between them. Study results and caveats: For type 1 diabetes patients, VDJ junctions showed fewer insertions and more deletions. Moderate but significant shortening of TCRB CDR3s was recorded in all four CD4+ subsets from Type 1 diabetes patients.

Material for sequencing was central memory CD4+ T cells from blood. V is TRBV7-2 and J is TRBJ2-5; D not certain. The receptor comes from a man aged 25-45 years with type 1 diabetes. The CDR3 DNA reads TGTGCCAGCAGCTTGGACCTCGGCGGCCAGTACTTC. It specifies CASSLDLGGQYF.